This is a list of T cell receptor beta chains from one sample in a study of blood T cell repertoires in COVID-19. Produced via immunoSEQ multiplex PCR; TCRdb's table is partial and in-frame only. The table lists 110,000 to 150,000 clones, 76% of them singletons. Sample: peripheral blood. These receptors were collected from a man in his fifties or sixties with acute or convalescent COVID-19. Each CDR3 is given with its conserved first and last residue. Each record gives: V gene, clone size, J gene, D gene, CDR3 protein, CDR3 DNA. D genes are given only for firm matches. Clone size appears in some rows only: once, few, many, or a class for an expanded clone.

>TRBV28|NA|TRBJ2-7|NA
CASSFLIGIGGEQYF
TGTGCCAGCAGTTTCCTGATAGGAATAGGCGGGGAGCAGTACTTC
>TRBV9|NA|TRBJ2-3|NA
CASSADGITDTQYF
TGTGCCAGCAGCGCCGACGGGATCACAGATACGCAGTATTTT
>TRBV30|NA|TRBJ1-3|NA
CAFRGGPGNTIYF
TGTGCCTTCAGGGGCGGACCTGGAAACACCATATATTTT
>TRBV4-2|once|TRBJ2-2|NA
CASSRKTGEGAGELFF
TGTGCCAGCAGTCGTAAGACTGGGGAAGGGGCCGGGGAGCTGTTTTTT
>TRBV28|NA|TRBJ2-7|NA
CASSIGLSSYEQYF
TGTGCCAGCAGTATTGGACTCAGCTCCTACGAGCAGTACTTC
>TRBV6-5|many|TRBJ2-7|TRBD2
CASRRDYDDYEQYF
TGTGCCAGCAGAAGGGACTACGACGACTACGAGCAGTACTTC
>TRBV4-2|NA|TRBJ2-7|TRBD2
CASSQDLIAGHSISYEQYF
TGTGCCAGCAGCCAAGACCTAATAGCGGGCCACTCAATCTCCTACGAGCAGTACTTC
>TRBV5-1|NA|TRBJ2-7|TRBD1
CASSLGYRGLSYEQYF
TGCGCCAGCAGCTTGGGGTACAGGGGGCTAAGCTACGAGCAGTACTTC
>TRBV28|NA|TRBJ2-6|TRBD2
CASRPAGRGPGANVLTF
TGTGCCAGCAGACCGGCCGGGAGGGGACCGGGGGCCAACGTCCTGACTTTC
>TRBV29-1|NA|TRBJ2-2|TRBD2
CSARGLAGGPAGELFF
TGCAGCGCCCGTGGTCTAGCGGGAGGGCCCGCCGGGGAGCTGTTTTTT
>TRBV25-1|few|TRBJ1-6|TRBD1
CASRETGYNSPLHF
TGTGCCAGCAGAGAGACAGGGTATAATTCACCCCTCCACTTT
>TRBV7-2|NA|TRBJ2-3|NA
CASSFSGLSTDTQYF
TGTGCCAGCAGCTTTAGCGGTCTGAGCACAGATACGCAGTATTTT
>TRBV6-2/TRBV6-3|NA|TRBJ1-2|NA
CASSYGIPSNGYTF
TGTGCCAGCAGTTACGGCATTCCTTCCAATGGCTACACCTTC
>TRBV6-5|NA|TRBJ2-2|TRBD1
CASSYDRADTGELFF
TGTGCCAGCAGTTACGACAGGGCGGACACCGGGGAGCTGTTTTTT
>TRBV3-1/TRBV3-2|NA|TRBJ2-1|TRBD2
CASSQQHSGRVYNEQFF
TGTGCCAGCAGCCAACAACATAGCGGGAGGGTTTACAATGAGCAGTTCTTC
>TRBV4-1|NA|TRBJ2-5|NA
CASSHLGADQETQYF
TGCGCCAGCAGCCATTTGGGGGCTGACCAAGAGACCCAGTACTTC
>TRBV5-8|once|TRBJ1-2|NA
CASSFTGSGGYTF
TGTGCCAGCAGCTTCACAGGGTCTGGAGGCTACACCTTC
>TRBV6-5|NA|TRBJ1-5|NA
CASRWGDYSNQPQHF
TGTGCCAGCAGATGGGGGGACTATAGCAATCAGCCCCAGCATTTT
>TRBV19|NA|TRBJ2-7|TRBD1
CASSLGTGVSYEQYF
TGTGCCAGTAGTTTGGGGACAGGCGTCTCCTACGAGCAGTACTTC
>TRBV5-4|few|TRBJ2-1|TRBD1
CASSSRDRAYNEQFF
TGTGCCAGCAGCTCCCGGGACAGGGCCTACAATGAGCAGTTCTTC
>TRBV5-4|NA|TRBJ2-2|TRBD2
CASSLGLAGVSGELFF
TGTGCCAGCAGCTTGGGACTAGCGGGAGTTTCCGGGGAGCTGTTTTTT
>TRBV30|NA|TRBJ2-5|NA
CAWSILLHQETQYF
TGTGCCTGGAGCATTCTACTCCACCAAGAGACCCAGTACTTC
>TRBV5-6|NA|TRBJ2-1|NA
CASSLDNYNEQFF
TGTGCCAGCAGCTTGGACAACTACAATGAGCAGTTCTTC
>TRBV7-9|NA|TRBJ1-6|TRBD1
CASSPPGQAYNSPLHF
TGTGCCAGCAGCCCGCCGGGACAGGCCTATAATTCACCCCTCCACTTT
>TRBV2|NA|TRBJ2-7|NA
CASGRQVSSYEQYF
TGTGCCAGTGGAAGACAGGTCAGCTCCTACGAGCAGTACTTC
>TRBV27|few|TRBJ2-7|TRBD2
CASWTSRGEQYF
TGTGCCAGTTGGACTAGTCGAGGCGAGCAGTACTTC
>TRBV14|NA|TRBJ2-1|TRBD2
CASSRLAGGRDYNEQFF
TGTGCCAGCAGCCGACTAGCGGGAGGGAGGGACTACAATGAGCAGTTCTTC
>TRBV18|NA|TRBJ1-2|NA
CASSPYAVGYTF
TGTGCCAGCTCACCATACGCAGTCGGCTACACCTTC
>TRBV30|NA|TRBJ2-7|TRBD1
CAWSAGGQHSYEQYF
TGTGCCTGGAGTGCAGGGGGACAGCACTCCTACGAGCAGTACTTC